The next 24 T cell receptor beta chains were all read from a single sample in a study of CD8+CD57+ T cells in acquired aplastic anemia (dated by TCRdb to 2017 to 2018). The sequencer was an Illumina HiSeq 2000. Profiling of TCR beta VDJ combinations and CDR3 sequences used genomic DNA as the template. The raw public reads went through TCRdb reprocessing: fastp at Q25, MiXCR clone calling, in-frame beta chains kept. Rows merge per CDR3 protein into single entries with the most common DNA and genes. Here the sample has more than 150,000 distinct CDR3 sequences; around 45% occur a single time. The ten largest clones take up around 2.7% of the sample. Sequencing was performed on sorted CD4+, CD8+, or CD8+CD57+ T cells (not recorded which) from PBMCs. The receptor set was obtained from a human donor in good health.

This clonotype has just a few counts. CDR3 in DNA: TGCAGCGTTGAGGTACACGTTAAAGCTTTCTTT. Translated: CSVEVHVKAFF. The rearrangement uses TRBV29-1 and TRBJ1-1; D unresolved. V lost 3 bases, J lost 9 bases, and 11 bases lay in between. Looked up from germline, CDR1 is SQVTM and CDR2 is ANQGSEA. The CDR3 loop spans 11 amino acids.

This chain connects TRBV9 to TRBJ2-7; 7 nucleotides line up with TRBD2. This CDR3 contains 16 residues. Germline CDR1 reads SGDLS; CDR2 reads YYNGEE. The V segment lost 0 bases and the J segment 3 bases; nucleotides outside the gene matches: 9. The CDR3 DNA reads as TGTGCCAGCAGCGTAGCTGAGCCGAGCGGGATCTACGAGCAGTACTTC. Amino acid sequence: CASSVAEPSGIYEQYF. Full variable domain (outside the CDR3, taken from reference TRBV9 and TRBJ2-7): DSGVTQTPKHLITATGQRVTLRCSPRSGDLSVYWYQQSLDQGLQFLIQYYNGEERAKGNILERFSAQQFPDLHSELNLSSLELGDSALYFCASSVAEPSGIYEQYFGPGTRLTVT.

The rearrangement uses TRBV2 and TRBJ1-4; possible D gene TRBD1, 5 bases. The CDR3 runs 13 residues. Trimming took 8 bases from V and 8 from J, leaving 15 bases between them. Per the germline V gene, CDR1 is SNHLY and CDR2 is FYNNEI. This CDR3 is CASRQGIGEKLFF. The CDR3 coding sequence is TGTGCCAGCCGGCAGGGAATCGGAGAAAAACTGTTTTTT.

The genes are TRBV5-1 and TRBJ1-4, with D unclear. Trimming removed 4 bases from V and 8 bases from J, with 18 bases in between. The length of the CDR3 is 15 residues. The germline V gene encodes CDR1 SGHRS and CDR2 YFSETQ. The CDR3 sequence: CASSPGAGRGEKLFF. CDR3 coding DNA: TGCGCCAGCAGCCCAGGAGCGGGGAGAGGCGAAAAACTGTTTTTT.

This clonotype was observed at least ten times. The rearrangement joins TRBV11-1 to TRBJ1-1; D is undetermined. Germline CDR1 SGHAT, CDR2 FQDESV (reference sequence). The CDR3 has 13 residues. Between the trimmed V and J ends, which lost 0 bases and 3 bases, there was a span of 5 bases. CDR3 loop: CASSLARDTEAFF. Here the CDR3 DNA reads TGTGCCAGCAGCTTAGCGCGAGACACTGAAGCTTTCTTT.

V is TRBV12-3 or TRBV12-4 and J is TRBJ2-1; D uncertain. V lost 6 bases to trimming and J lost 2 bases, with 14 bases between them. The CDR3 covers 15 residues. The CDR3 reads CASSPFGDAYNEQFF. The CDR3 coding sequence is TGTGCCAGCAGCCCCTTCGGAGATGCCTACAATGAGCAGTTCTTC.

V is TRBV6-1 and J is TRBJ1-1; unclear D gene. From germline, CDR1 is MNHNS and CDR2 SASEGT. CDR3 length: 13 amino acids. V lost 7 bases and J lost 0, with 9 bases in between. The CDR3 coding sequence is TGTGCCAGCAACAATGTTATGAACACTGAAGCTTTCTTT. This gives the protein CASNNVMNTEAFF.

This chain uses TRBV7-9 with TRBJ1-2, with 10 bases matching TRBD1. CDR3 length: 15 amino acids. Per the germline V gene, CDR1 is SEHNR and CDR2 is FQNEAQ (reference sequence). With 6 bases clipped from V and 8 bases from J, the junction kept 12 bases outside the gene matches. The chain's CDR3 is CASSRQRQGASGYTF. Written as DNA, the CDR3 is TGTGCCAGCAGTCGTCAACGACAGGGGGCGAGCGGCTACACCTTC.

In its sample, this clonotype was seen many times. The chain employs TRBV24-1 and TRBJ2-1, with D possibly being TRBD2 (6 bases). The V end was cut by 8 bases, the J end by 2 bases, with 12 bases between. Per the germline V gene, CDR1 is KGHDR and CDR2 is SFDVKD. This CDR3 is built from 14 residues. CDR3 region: CATTGGSPYNEQFF. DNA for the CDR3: TGTGCCACCACTGGAGGGAGCCCCTACAATGAGCAGTTCTTC.

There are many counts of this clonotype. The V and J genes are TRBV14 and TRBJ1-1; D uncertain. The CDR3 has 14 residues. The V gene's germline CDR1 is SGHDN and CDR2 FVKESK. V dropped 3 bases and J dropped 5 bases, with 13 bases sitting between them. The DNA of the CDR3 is TGTGCCAGCAGCCAGATACGGAGTCAAACTGAAGCTTTCTTT. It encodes CASSQIRSQTEAFF.

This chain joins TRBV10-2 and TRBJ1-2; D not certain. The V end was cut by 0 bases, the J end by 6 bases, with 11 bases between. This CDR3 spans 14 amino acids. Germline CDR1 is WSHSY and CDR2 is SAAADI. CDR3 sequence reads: CASSESSVTNGYTF. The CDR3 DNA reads TGCGCCAGCAGTGAGTCATCAGTTACAAATGGCTACACCTTC.

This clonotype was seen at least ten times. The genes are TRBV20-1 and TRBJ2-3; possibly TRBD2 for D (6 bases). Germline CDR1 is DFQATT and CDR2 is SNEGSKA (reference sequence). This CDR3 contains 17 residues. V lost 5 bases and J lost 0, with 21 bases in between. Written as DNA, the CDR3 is TGCAGTGCTCCCGGGGGACTCATTTCCCCTAGCACAGATACGCAGTATTTT. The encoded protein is CSAPGGLISPSTDTQYF.

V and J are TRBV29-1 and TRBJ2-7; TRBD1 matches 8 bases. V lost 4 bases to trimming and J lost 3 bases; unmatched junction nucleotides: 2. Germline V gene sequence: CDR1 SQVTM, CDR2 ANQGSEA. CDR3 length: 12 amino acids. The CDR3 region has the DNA TGCAGCGTTGTAGGACAGGGCTACGAGCAGTACTTC. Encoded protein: CSVVGQGYEQYF.

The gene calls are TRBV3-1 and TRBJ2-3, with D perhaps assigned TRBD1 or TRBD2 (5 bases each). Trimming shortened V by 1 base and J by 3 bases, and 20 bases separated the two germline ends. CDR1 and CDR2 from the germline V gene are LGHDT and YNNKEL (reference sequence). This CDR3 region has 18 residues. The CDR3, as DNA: TGTGCCAGCAGCCAAGCCTTTTTCCCCCGGGACGGAACAGATACGCAGTATTTT. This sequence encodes CASSQAFFPRDGTDTQYF.

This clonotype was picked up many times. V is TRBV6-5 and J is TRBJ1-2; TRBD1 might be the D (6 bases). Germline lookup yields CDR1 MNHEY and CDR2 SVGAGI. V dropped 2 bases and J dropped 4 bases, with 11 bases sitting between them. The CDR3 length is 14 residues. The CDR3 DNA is TGTGCCAGCAGTTACGGCGGGGGCCTCTATGGCTACACCTTC. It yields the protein CASSYGGGLYGYTF.

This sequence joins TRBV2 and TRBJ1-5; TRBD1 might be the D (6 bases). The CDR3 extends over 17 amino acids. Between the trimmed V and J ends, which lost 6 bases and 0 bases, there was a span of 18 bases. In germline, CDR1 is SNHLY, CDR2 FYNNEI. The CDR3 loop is CASRREGGLYSNQPQHF. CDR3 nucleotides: TGTGCCAGCAGGCGTGAGGGGGGACTGTATAGCAATCAGCCCCAGCATTTT.

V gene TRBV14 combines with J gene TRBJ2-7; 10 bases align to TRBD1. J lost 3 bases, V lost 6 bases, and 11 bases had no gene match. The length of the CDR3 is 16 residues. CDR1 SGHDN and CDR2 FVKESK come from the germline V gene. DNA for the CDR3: TGTGCCAGCAGACAGCCGGACGGGACAGGGGACTACGAGCAGTACTTC. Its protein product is CASRQPDGTGDYEQYF.

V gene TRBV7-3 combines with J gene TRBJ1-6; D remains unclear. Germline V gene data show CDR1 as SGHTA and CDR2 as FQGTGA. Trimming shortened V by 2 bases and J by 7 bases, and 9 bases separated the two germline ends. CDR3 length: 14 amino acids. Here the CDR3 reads CASSLRAENSPLHF. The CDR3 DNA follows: TGTGCCAGCAGCTTACGTGCAGAAAATTCACCCCTCCACTTT.

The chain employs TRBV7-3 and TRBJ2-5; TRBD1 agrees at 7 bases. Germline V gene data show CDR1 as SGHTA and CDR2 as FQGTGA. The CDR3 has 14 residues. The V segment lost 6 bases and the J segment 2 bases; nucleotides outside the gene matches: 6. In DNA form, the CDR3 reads TGTGCCAGCAGGCCTACAGGGGATCAAGAGACCCAGTACTTC. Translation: CASRPTGDQETQYF.

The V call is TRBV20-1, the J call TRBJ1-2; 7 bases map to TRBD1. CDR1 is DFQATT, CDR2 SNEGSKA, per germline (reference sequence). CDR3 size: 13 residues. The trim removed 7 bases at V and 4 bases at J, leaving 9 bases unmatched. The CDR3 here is CSVNVDRRYGYTF. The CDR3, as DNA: TGCAGTGTCAATGTGGACAGGCGCTATGGCTACACCTTC.

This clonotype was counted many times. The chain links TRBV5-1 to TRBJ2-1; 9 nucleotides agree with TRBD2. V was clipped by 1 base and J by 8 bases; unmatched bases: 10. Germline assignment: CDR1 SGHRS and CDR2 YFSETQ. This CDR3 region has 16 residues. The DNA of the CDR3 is TGCGCCAGCAGCTTGTCGGTTAGCGGGAGTGGTGATGAGCAGTTCTTC. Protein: CASSLSVSGSGDEQFF.

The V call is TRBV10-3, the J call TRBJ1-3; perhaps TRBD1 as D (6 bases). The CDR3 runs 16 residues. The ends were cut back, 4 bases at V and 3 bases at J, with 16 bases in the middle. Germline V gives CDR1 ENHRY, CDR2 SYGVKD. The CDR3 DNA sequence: TGTGCCATCAGTGGAGGGACAACAATCAATGGAAACACCATATATTTT. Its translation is CAISGGTTINGNTIYF.

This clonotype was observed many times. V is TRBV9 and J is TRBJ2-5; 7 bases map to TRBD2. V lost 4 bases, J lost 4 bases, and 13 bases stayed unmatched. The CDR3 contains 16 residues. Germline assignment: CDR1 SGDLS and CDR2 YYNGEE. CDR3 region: CASSPRMGGDGETQYF. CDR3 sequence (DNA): TGTGCCAGCAGCCCGAGGATGGGAGGGGATGGAGAGACCCAGTACTTC.

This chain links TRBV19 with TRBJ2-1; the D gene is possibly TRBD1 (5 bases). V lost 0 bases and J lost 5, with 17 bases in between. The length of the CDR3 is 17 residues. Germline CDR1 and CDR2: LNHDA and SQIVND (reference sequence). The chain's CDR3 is CASSIDHNPRAHNEQFF. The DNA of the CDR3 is TGTGCCAGTAGTATAGATCATAACCCCAGGGCGCACAATGAGCAGTTCTTC.